The 20 T cell receptor beta chains below were found in one sample sequenced in a study of cytomegalovirus exposure and HLA in healthy donors. PCR involved 60 Vbeta and 13 Jbeta primers. Assay used: immunoSEQ multiplex PCR; TCRdb lists only in-frame clones, some missing. The sample lists fewer than 100,000 clones; roughly two thirds were seen once. The sample taken for sequencing was PBMCs. The receptors come from a female donor in good health and CMV-seronegative.

The rearrangement links TRBV2 to TRBJ2-2; 10 nucleotides match TRBD2. The junction had 11 bases not matched to a gene; V was cut back by 7 bases and J by 6 bases. Germline-derived CDR1 and CDR2 are SNHLY and FYNNEI. The CDR3 loop spans 16 amino acids. The CDR3 DNA reads TGTGCCAGCAAGGGGGCTAGCGGGAGAGTAGCCGGGGAGCTGTTTTTT. Encoded protein: CASKGASGRVAGELFF.

This chain connects TRBV7-2 to TRBJ1-3, with D unresolved. The germline V gene has CDR1 SGHTA and CDR2 FQGNSA. V was pared by 3 bases and J by 0 bases, with 15 bases between. The CDR3 totals 17 residues. This CDR3 reads CASSFNVLPSSGNTIYF. The CDR3 DNA follows: TGTGCCAGCAGCTTCAACGTCCTACCTTCCTCTGGAAACACCATATATTTT.

V gene TRBV2 combines with J gene TRBJ2-1; 9 nucleotides match TRBD2. The CDR3 totals 11 residues. With 9 bases clipped from V and 8 bases from J, the junction kept 2 bases outside the gene matches. The germline V gene has CDR1 SNHLY and CDR2 FYNNEI. The CDR3 DNA follows: TGTGCCAGGGGACTAGCCGATGAGCAGTTCTTC. Its protein product is CARGLADEQFF.

The CDR3 nucleotides are TGTGCCAGCTCCTGGACAGAACAAGAGACCCAGTACTTC. It yields the protein CASSWTEQETQYF. This rearrangement joins TRBV6-1 to TRBJ2-5, with D perhaps TRBD1 (6 bases). CDR1 MNHNS and CDR2 SASEGT come from the germline V gene. Trimming took 8 bases from V and 2 from J, leaving 12 bases between them. The CDR3 is 13 residues long.

The chain employs TRBV5-1 and TRBJ2-1; 10 bases are a match to TRBD2. Looked up from germline, CDR1 is SGHRS and CDR2 is YFSETQ. The ends lost 0 bases at V and 7 bases at J; junction bases unmatched: 10. The CDR3 loop spans 17 amino acids. CDR3 protein: CASSLVASGSLGNEQFF. In nucleotides, the CDR3 is TGCGCCAGCAGCTTGGTGGCTAGCGGGAGTCTGGGAAATGAGCAGTTCTTC.

This chain links TRBV11-2 with TRBJ2-7, with 12 bases identical to TRBD2. There are 14 residues in the CDR3. Looked up from germline, CDR1 is SGHAT and CDR2 is FQNNGV. The V segment lost 8 bases and the J segment 5 bases; nucleotides outside the gene matches: 7. CDR3 region: CASHGLAGIDEQYF. For the CDR3, the DNA is TGTGCCAGCCACGGACTAGCGGGGATTGACGAGCAGTACTTC.

The rearrangement links TRBV10-3 to TRBJ1-2, with TRBD1 identical over 7 bases. The CDR3 is made up of 13 amino acids. V gave up 8 bases and J gave up 6 bases; unmatched junction bases: 9. Germline CDR1 is ENHRY and CDR2 is SYGVKD. CDR3 sequence reads: CAIAGFTGDGYTF. The CDR3 bases are TGTGCCATCGCCGGATTTACAGGGGATGGCTACACCTTC.

DNA for the CDR3: TGTGCCAGCAGCTTATCAGGGGGCGGCAATCAGCCCCAGCATTTT. This codes for CASSLSGGGNQPQHF. This chain connects TRBV7-8 to TRBJ1-5; 8 bases are shared with TRBD1. Trimming at V came to 2 bases and at J to 2 bases, leaving 2 bases not matched to a gene. Germline V lookup: CDR1 SGHVS, CDR2 FQNEAQ. The CDR3 has 15 residues.

V gene TRBV12-2 combines with J gene TRBJ2-7; TRBD2, the D gene given by the table, was not confirmed from the DNA. TRBV12-2 is termed a pseudogene. The CDR3 loop spans 16 amino acids. Written as DNA, the CDR3 is TGTGCAAGTCGCTTCGAGACTAGCGGGGGCCCCTACGAGCAGTACTTC. Its translation: CASRFETSGGPYEQYF.

The CDR3 DNA is TGTGCCAGCACCCGGAACTATGGCTACACCTTC. This codes for CASTRNYGYTF. The genes are TRBV7-2 and TRBJ1-2; unclear D gene. This CDR3 has 11 amino acids. Trimming shortened V by 7 bases and J by 2 bases, and 5 bases separated the two germline ends. Germline V gene lookup returns CDR1 SGHTA and CDR2 FQGNSA. Full variable domain (rest looked up from reference TRBV7-2 and TRBJ1-2): GAGVSQSPSNKVTEKGKDVELRCDPISGHTALYWYRQSLGQGLEFLIYFQGNSAPDKSGLPSDRFSAERTGGSVSTLTIQRTQQEDSAVYLCASTRNYGYTFGSGTRLTVV.

This clone was counted only a few times. The rearrangement links TRBV4-1 to TRBJ2-7; possibly TRBD2 for D (5 bases). The CDR3 runs to 16 residues. The germline V gene has CDR1 MGHRA and CDR2 YSYEKL. Trimming shortened V by 0 bases and J by 3 bases, and 15 bases separated the two germline ends. DNA for the CDR3: TGCGCCAGCAGCCAAGATTCCACTAGAACCCTCTACGAGCAGTACTTC. Protein product: CASSQDSTRTLYEQYF.

The V call is TRBV6-1, the J call TRBJ2-1; 14 bases are a match to TRBD2. With 7 bases clipped from V and 15 bases from J, the junction kept 11 bases outside the gene matches. CDR1 is MNHNS, CDR2 SASEGT, per germline. The CDR3 totals 14 residues. CDR3 sequence reads: CASTGTSGSYLMFF. The CDR3 region has the DNA TGTGCCAGCACCGGGACTAGCGGGAGTTACCTGATGTTCTTC.

The chain combines TRBV6-1 with TRBJ2-1, with D hard to call. Germline lookup yields CDR1 MNHNS and CDR2 SASEGT. CDR3 size: 13 residues. Trimming stripped 6 bases from V and 6 bases from J, with 12 bases between. This CDR3 is CASSLVISNEQFF. The CDR3 nucleotides read TGTGCCAGCAGCCTAGTGATATCCAATGAGCAGTTCTTC.

The chain is built from TRBV30 and TRBJ1-1; perhaps TRBD1 as D (5 bases). The CDR3 contains 13 residues. V lost 2 bases, J lost 5 bases, and 12 bases lay in between. Germline V gene sequence: CDR1 GTSNPN, CDR2 SVGIG (reference sequence). CDR3: CAWSSSGNTEAFF. The CDR3 nucleotides are TGTGCCTGGAGTTCATCAGGGAATACTGAAGCTTTCTTT.

The chain employs TRBV27 and TRBJ1-1; the D gene is possibly TRBD1 (5 bases). Trimming pared 0 bases from V and 7 bases from J, leaving 18 bases between. CDR1 is MNHEY, CDR2 SMNVEV, per germline (reference sequence). The CDR3 loop spans 16 amino acids. Here the CDR3 reads CASSLSGGPPNVEAFF. The CDR3 DNA sequence: TGTGCCAGCAGTTTATCCGGGGGTCCCCCAAACGTTGAAGCTTTCTTT.

The V call is TRBV28, the J call TRBJ1-2; D might be TRBD1 (5 bases). Trimming took off 6 bases at V and 8 bases at J, with 16 bases between the two ends. CDR1 and CDR2 (germline): MDHEN, SYDVKM. The CDR3 runs to 13 residues. The CDR3 is CASSSGTGRGYTF. The CDR3, as DNA: TGTGCCAGCAGCTCCGGGACTGGACGGGGCTACACCTTC.

This chain links TRBV7-2 with TRBJ1-1, with 8 bases aligning to TRBD1. From germline, CDR1 is SGHTA and CDR2 FQGNSA. With V trimmed by 6 bases and J by 7 bases, 10 bases remained unmatched. The CDR3 length is 14 residues. Here the CDR3 DNA reads TGTGCCAGCAGTCCAGGGGGCAGAACGAGTGAAGCTTTCTTT. Protein: CASSPGGRTSEAFF.

The genes are TRBV9 and TRBJ2-5; no firm D call. There are 13 residues in the CDR3. Trimming removed 4 bases from V and 4 bases from J, with 11 bases in between. Germline CDR1 SGDLS, CDR2 YYNGEE. DNA for the CDR3: TGTGCCAGCAGCACTGAGGAACTAGAGACCCAGTACTTC. Translation: CASSTEELETQYF.

The CDR3 bases are TGTGCCAGCAGTCTGCGACAGGGGGCCTACGAGCAGTACTTC. The encoded protein is CASSLRQGAYEQYF. This rearrangement joins TRBV6-1 to TRBJ2-7; 9 positions match TRBD1. Germline V gives CDR1 MNHNS, CDR2 SASEGT. The J segment lost 2 bases and the V segment lost 5 bases, leaving 4 bases of the junction unmatched. This CDR3 contains 14 residues.

This sequence joins TRBV6-6 and TRBJ2-2; the D gene is possibly TRBD1 (6 bases). The length of the CDR3 is 16 residues. V was shortened by 5 bases and J by 2 bases, with 15 bases between the two germline ends. Germline CDR1 MNHNY, CDR2 SVGAGI (reference sequence). CDR3 in amino acids: CASSPSGTPNTGELFF. The CDR3 DNA follows: TGTGCCAGCAGTCCCTCCGGGACACCAAACACCGGGGAGCTGTTTTTT.